This T cell receptor beta chain was profiled in a study of CD8+ T cells in alopecia areata. On the study more broadly: In an open-label trial, patients got 5 to 10 mg tofacitinib twice daily. The study gave tofacitinib for 6 to 18 months, then 6 months off drug.

Extracted RNA was reverse transcribed, and the resulting cDNA served as sequencing template. The protocol was immunoSEQ multiplex PCR, while the TCRdb copy is restricted to in-frame clones and leaves out a portion. The table includes around 190,000 clones, roughly 60% detected once. Comments on this clone: Its antigen is unknown.

Sample treatment: oral pan-JAK inhibitor, 5-10 mg twice daily. Germline values: CDR1 MNHNS, CDR2 SASEGT. This CDR3 spans 14 amino acids. V was cut by 8 bases and J by 6 bases, with 20 bases left in between. Study-level results: Among the 100 top clones, expanded CD8+ clones, like scalp clonality, were significantly decreased by tofacitinib.

This material consisted of CD4+ T cells sorted from blood, taken at week 24, from a patient treated with tofacitinib. This chain joins TRBV6-1 and TRBJ2-7, with D perhaps being TRBD1 or TRBD2 (6 bases each). This TCR derives from a human donor with alopecia areata. The CDR3 coding sequence is TGTGCCAGCCTTCAAGGGGGGCTACTAGTCGAGCAGTACTTC. Protein sequence: CASLQGGLLVEQYF.